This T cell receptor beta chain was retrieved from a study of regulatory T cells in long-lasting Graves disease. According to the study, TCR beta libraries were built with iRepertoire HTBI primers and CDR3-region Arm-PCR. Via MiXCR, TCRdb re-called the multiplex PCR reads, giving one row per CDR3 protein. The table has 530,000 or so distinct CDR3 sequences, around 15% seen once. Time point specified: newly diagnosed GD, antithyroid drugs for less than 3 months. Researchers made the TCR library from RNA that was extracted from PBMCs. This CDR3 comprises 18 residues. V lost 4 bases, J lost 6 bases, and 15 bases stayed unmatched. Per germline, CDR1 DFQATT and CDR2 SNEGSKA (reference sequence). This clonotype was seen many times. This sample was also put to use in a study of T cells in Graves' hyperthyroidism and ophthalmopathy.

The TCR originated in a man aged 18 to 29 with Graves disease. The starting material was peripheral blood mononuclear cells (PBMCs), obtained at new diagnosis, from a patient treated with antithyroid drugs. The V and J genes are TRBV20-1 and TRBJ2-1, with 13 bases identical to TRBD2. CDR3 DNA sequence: TGCAGTGCTAAGACTAGCGGGAGGCCGGGAGCGGCGTTCAATGAGCAGTTCTTC. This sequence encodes CSAKTSGRPGAAFNEQFF.